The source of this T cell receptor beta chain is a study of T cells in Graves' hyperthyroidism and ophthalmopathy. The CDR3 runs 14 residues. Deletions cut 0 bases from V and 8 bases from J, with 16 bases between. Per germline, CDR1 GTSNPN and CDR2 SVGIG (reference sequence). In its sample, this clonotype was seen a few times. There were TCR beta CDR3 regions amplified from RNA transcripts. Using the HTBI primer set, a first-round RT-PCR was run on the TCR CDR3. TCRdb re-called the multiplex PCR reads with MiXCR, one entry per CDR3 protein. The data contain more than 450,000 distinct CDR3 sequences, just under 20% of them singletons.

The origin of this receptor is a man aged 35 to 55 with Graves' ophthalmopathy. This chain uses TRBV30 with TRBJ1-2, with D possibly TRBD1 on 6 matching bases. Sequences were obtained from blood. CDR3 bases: TGTGCCTGGAGTGTAAATCTGGCAGGGGAAGGCTACACCTTC. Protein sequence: CAWSVNLAGEGYTF.